There are many counts of the clone carrying this T cell receptor (beta chain). These data come from a study of prognosis after radiotherapy for stage I lung cancer. CDR3 size: 15 residues. CDR1 is SGHVS and CDR2 is FNYEAQ in the germline V gene. V gave up 8 bases and J gave up 2 bases; unmatched junction bases: 10. The genomic DNA TCR beta CDR3 region underwent two rounds of multiplex PCR. Primers specific to each TRBV and TRBJ gene were used in first-round PCR. TCRdb re-analysed the multiplex PCR reads in MiXCR, keeping a single row per CDR3 protein. Counted here are roughly 15,000 distinct CDR3 sequences, roughly a third occurring once; the ten biggest clones make up around two fifths.

The receptor was isolated from a donor at least 50 years old with non-small cell lung cancer. Specimen: PBMCs, collected before or after stereotactic body radiation therapy (not recorded which). The chain carries TRBV7-6 and TRBJ2-3; 7 bases align to TRBD2. The CDR3 coding sequence is TGTGCCAGCGCACGGCCAGCGGGGCTCACAGATACGCAGTATTTT. Protein: CASARPAGLTDTQYF.